This T cell receptor beta chain was sequenced during a study of T cell repertoires in cytomegalovirus infection. Note on this clonotype: Its antigen is not known.

Per germline, CDR1 SGHTA and CDR2 FQGNSA. V trimming: 5 bases; J trimming: 2 bases; junction bases outside the gene matches: 8. This CDR3 region has 16 residues. TCRdb re-analysed the reads in MiXCR, keeping a single row per CDR3 protein. The data contain 650,000 to 850,000 distinct CDR3 sequences, 25% to 35% of them singletons. The clonotype comes from a human donor in good health (CMV status not recorded). Some clones in this sample may be carry-over from other donors' samples. The material sequenced was cultured CD8+ T cells from PBMCs, taken from culture after CMV antigen stimulation. The chain has TRBV7-2 and TRBJ2-2, with 7 bases that match TRBD1. The CDR3 spells CASSPRAGGNTGELFF. In DNA form, the CDR3 reads TGTGCCAGCAGCCCGCGGGCAGGGGGTAACACCGGGGAGCTGTTTTTT.